These 15 T cell receptor beta chains came from one sample sequenced in a study of T-cell reconstitution after alpha-beta-depleted transplantation in children. The library targeted TCRbeta and was prepared with unique molecular identifiers. TCRdb analysed the PCR reads with MiXCR anew, one entry per CDR3 protein. The table includes 350,000 to 450,000 distinct CDR3 sequences, roughly 20% detected once. Sequenced material: PBMCs from the stem cell graft donor, taken from the stem cell graft. These receptors originate from a human donor who donated a stem cell graft to a child with acute myeloid leukemia.

The CDR3 loop reads CASSLAFQSSYNEQFF. CDR3 in DNA: TGCGCCAGCAGCTTGGCCTTCCAAAGCTCCTACAATGAGCAGTTCTTC. This sequence joins TRBV5-1 and TRBJ2-1; D call uncertain. V was clipped by 0 bases and J by 0 bases, with 10 bases between them. Germline V lookup: CDR1 SGHRS, CDR2 YFSETQ. This CDR3 has 16 residues. The entire variable domain, with the rest obtained from reference TRBV5-1 and TRBJ2-1, is as follows: KAGVTQTPRYLIKTRGQQVTLSCSPISGHRSVSWYQQTPGQGLQFLFEYFSETQRNKGNFPGRFSGRQFSNSRSEMNVSTLELGDSALYLCASSLAFQSSYNEQFFGPGTRLTVL.

V and J are TRBV12-3 or TRBV12-4 and TRBJ1-5, with D maybe TRBD1 (6 bases). V lost 7 bases to trimming and J lost 5 bases, with 15 bases between them. There are 14 residues in the CDR3. The CDR3 DNA sequence: TGTGCCAGCACACCAGCGGGGGCTTATCAGCCCCAGCATTTT. This encodes CASTPAGAYQPQHF.

The table lists this clonotype with many counts. The chain carries TRBV20-1 and TRBJ2-7, with D possibly being TRBD1 or TRBD2 (5 bases each). The CDR3 consists of 13 residues. CDR1 DFQATT and CDR2 SNEGSKA come from the germline V gene (reference sequence). Trimming took 6 bases from V and 1 from J, leaving 13 bases between them. CDR3 sequence (DNA): TGCAGTGCCCCGGGACGAACTTCCTACGAGCAGTACTTC. Its protein is CSAPGRTSYEQYF.

The chain uses TRBV7-2 and TRBJ2-7; 8 positions agree with TRBD2. The CDR3 runs to 13 residues. Germline values: CDR1 SGHTA, CDR2 FQGNSA. J was trimmed by 11 bases and V by 3 bases; bases with no gene match: 9. The DNA for the CDR3 is TGTGCCAGCAGCTTGTTGGGTAGCGGGATGGAGTACTTC. It translates to CASSLLGSGMEYF.

V is TRBV4-1 and J is TRBJ2-1; D tentatively fits TRBD1 or TRBD2 (5 bases each). This CDR3 is 15 amino acids long. CDR1 and CDR2 (germline): MGHRA, YSYEKL. V shed 3 bases and J shed 5 bases, with 14 bases lying between them. The CDR3 spells CASSHLGTDDNEQFF. DNA of the CDR3: TGCGCCAGCAGCCACCTCGGGACGGATGACAATGAGCAGTTCTTC.

This clonotype was found a few times. The junction differs from germline at one of its ends, possibly a read error. This chain links TRBV5-1 with TRBJ1-1, with D possibly being TRBD1 (6 bases). The V gene's germline CDR1 is SGHRS and CDR2 YFSETQ. CDR3 length: 14 residues. The CDR3 protein is CASSSTGMNTEAFF. DNA for the CDR3: TGTGCCAGCAGTTCGACAGGTATGAACACTGAAGCTTTCTTT.

This clonotype turned up a few times. This sequence joins TRBV10-3 and TRBJ2-7; 12 nucleotides match TRBD2. Germline assignment: CDR1 ENHRY and CDR2 SYGVKD. Losses at the gene ends were 10 bases for V and 6 bases for J; bases not matched to a gene: 10. This CDR3 is 14 amino acids long. CDR3 loop: CATHPTSGRGEQYF. CDR3 DNA sequence: TGTGCCACCCACCCGACTAGCGGGAGAGGCGAGCAGTACTTC.

The genes are TRBV28 and TRBJ2-1; D unresolved. The V end lost 2 bases, the J end lost 5 bases, and 13 bases lay between the germline ends. The germline gives CDR1 MDHEN, CDR2 SYDVKM. The CDR3 is made up of 15 amino acids. In DNA form, the CDR3 reads TGTGCCAGCAGTTTAGGTACGCGGAGTCACAATGAGCAGTTCTTC. Protein product: CASSLGTRSHNEQFF.

The genes are TRBV7-3 and TRBJ1-4; TRBD1 might be the D (6 bases). With 1 base removed from V and 5 bases from J, the gap between germline ends came to 8 bases. Germline lookup yields CDR1 SGHTA and CDR2 FQGTGA. The CDR3 extends over 14 amino acids. Written as DNA, the CDR3 is TGTGCCAGCAGCTTAAGTACAGGGAATGAAAAACTGTTTTTT. It specifies CASSLSTGNEKLFF.

The CDR3 region has the DNA TGTGCCAGCAGCCCACGAGTGGCAGGGGAGCAGTTCTTC. Translation gives CASSPRVAGEQFF. The rearrangement links TRBV11-3 to TRBJ2-1, with D perhaps matching TRBD1 (5 bases). Germline CDR1 reads SGHNT; CDR2 reads YENEEA. V was clipped by 5 bases and J by 10 bases, with 15 bases between them. There are 13 residues in the CDR3.

The chain is built from TRBV20-1 and TRBJ2-1; 7 bases are a match to TRBD2. The junction had 11 bases not matched to a gene; V was cut back by 6 bases and J by 15 bases. In germline, CDR1 is DFQATT, CDR2 SNEGSKA (reference sequence). This CDR3 contains 11 residues. In nucleotides, the CDR3 is TGCAGTGCAAACAACCCTAGCGGCGGGTTCTTC. Translation gives CSANNPSGGFF.

This chain uses TRBV29-1 with TRBJ1-1; D uncertain. The CDR3 runs 10 residues. Germline V gene data show CDR1 as SQVTM and CDR2 as ANQGSEA. Trimming left V 6 bases short and J 4 bases short, with 6 bases between. Written as DNA, the CDR3 is TGCAGCGTAAAATCCACTGAAGCTTTCTTT. Translation: CSVKSTEAFF.

The chain joins TRBV12-3 or TRBV12-4 to TRBJ1-6; D is unresolved. Trimming took 6 bases from V and 0 from J, leaving 6 bases between them. The CDR3 has 14 amino acids. The CDR3 nucleotides read TGTGCCAGCAGCGGTGGCTCCTATAATTCACCCCTCCACTTT. Protein sequence: CASSGGSYNSPLHF.

This clonotype was observed a handful of times. V and J are TRBV20-1 and TRBJ2-1; 8 positions agree with TRBD2. V lost 5 bases, J lost 9 bases, and 12 bases stayed unmatched. Germline CDR1 is DFQATT and CDR2 is SNEGSKA (reference sequence). This CDR3 contains 14 residues. The CDR3 is CSAGSGSTLIEQFF. The CDR3 coding sequence is TGCAGTGCTGGAAGCGGGAGTACTTTAATTGAGCAGTTCTTC.

This clonotype was seen many times. This sequence joins TRBV20-1 and TRBJ2-3; 10 bases line up with TRBD2. CDR3 length equals 16 residues. Losses at the gene ends were 6 bases for V and 1 base for J; bases not matched to a gene: 10. Germline V gives CDR1 DFQATT, CDR2 SNEGSKA (reference sequence). The CDR3 loop reads CSASFGGTSGTDTQYF. The CDR3 region has the DNA TGCAGTGCCTCCTTTGGCGGGACTAGCGGCACAGATACGCAGTATTTT.